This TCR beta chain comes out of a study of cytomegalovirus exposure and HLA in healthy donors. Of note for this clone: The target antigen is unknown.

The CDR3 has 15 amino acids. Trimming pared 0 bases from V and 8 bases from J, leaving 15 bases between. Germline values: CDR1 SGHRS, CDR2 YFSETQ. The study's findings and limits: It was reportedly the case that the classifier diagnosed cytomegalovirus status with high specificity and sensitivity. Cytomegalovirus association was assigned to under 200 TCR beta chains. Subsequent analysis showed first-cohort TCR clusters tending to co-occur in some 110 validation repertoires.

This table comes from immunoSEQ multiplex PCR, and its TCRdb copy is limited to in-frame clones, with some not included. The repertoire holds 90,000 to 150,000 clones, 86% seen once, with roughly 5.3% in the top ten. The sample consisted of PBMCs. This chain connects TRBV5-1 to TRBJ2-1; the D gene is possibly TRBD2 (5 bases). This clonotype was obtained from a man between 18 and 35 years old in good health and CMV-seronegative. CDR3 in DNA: TGCGCCAGCAGCTTGGCGTCGGGGAATTGGTATGAGCAGTTCTTC. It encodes CASSLASGNWYEQFF.